Included here is one T cell receptor beta chain sequence, with context. Antigen: not known. A much larger clone differs from this one at a single base, so this may be a read error. CDR1 MNHEY and CDR2 SVGAGI come from the germline V gene. The CDR3 extends over 15 amino acids. The data were taken from a study of T cell repertoires in cytomegalovirus infection. TCRdb reprocessed the reads via MiXCR and lists one record per CDR3 protein. The data show about 63,000 distinct CDR3 sequences, 20% to 25% seen once. This TCR came from a human donor in good health (CMV status not recorded). Some clones in this sample may be carry-over from other donors' samples. The rearrangement uses TRBV6-5 and TRBJ1-1; TRBD1 matches 7 bases. Sequences were derived from CD8+ T cells from cultured PBMCs, sampled from culture after CMV antigen stimulation. CDR3 DNA: TGTGCCCGCAGTTACTCACAGGGGATGAACACTGAAGCTTTCTTT. Translated: CARSYSQGMNTEAFF.